The 10 T cell receptor beta chains reported below all come from one sample, sequenced in a study of CD8+CD57+ T cells in acquired aplastic anemia. Genomic DNA templated the TCR beta VDJ and CDR3 profiling. TCRdb re-derived calls from the reads in MiXCR, one entry per CDR3 protein. This table has 400,000 to 450,000 distinct CDR3 sequences, 65% to 75% appearing once. Specimen: sorted CD4+, CD8+, or CD8+CD57+ T cells (not recorded which) from PBMCs. These receptors all stem from a human donor in good health, serving as a control.

The chain has TRBV25-1 and TRBJ1-1; tentatively, D is TRBD1 (5 bases). The V gene lost 3 bases and the J gene lost 11 bases, with 13 bases spanning the gap. The CDR3 runs to 12 residues. Germline-derived CDR1 and CDR2 are MGHDK and SYGVNS. CDR3 bases: TGTGCCAGCAGTGACCTAACAGGAATGGCTTTCTTT. Translation: CASSDLTGMAFF.

V usage is TRBV7-9 and J usage is TRBJ1-4; no firm D call. Germline values: CDR1 SEHNR, CDR2 FQNEAQ (reference sequence). Deletions cut 9 bases from V and 4 bases from J, with 12 bases between. The CDR3 has 13 amino acids. DNA for the CDR3: TGTGCCAGTAGTCACCAGCGTAATGAAAAACTGTTTTTT. As protein: CASSHQRNEKLFF.

On this clonotype: Since the CDR3 does not end with the conserved phenylalanine or tryptophan, this likely comes from a read error. The limits of the CDR3 on the DNA are not certain, so only TCRdb's listed CDR3 is given. The CDR3 protein is CASSVTFTDTQYFGP. The chain links TRBV2 to TRBJ1-4. Germline CDR1 and CDR2: SNHLY and FYNNEI. The CDR3 spans 15 residues, counting both ends.

This clonotype appeared once. It is likely a read error, because the conserved phenylalanine at the end of the CDR3 is missing. The limits of the CDR3 on the DNA are not certain, so only TCRdb's listed CDR3 is given. V usage is TRBV9 and J usage is TRBJ2-1. The germline CDR1 and CDR2 sequences are SGDLS and YYNGEE. The length of the CDR3 is 13 amino acids, counting both ends. This CDR3 is CASSLGSENSPLL.

The V and J genes are TRBV20-1 and TRBJ1-5, with D maybe TRBD1 (5 bases). The CDR3 loop spans 15 amino acids. CDR1 is DFQATT and CDR2 is SNEGSKA in the germline V gene (reference sequence). Trimming left V 0 bases short and J 6 bases short, with 15 bases between. CDR3 sequence (DNA): TGCAGTGCTAGAGATGGACACGTAACAGGTCAGCCCCAGCATTTT. Translating gives CSARDGHVTGQPQHF.

This sequence joins TRBV7-2 and TRBJ2-7; perhaps TRBD2 as D (6 bases). CDR1 and CDR2 from the germline V gene are SGHTA and FQGNSA. CDR3 length equals 15 residues. V shed 3 bases and J shed 0 bases, with 12 bases lying between them. This CDR3 is CASSLVRGTSYEQYF. Written as DNA, the CDR3 is TGTGCCAGCAGCTTGGTTCGCGGGACCTCCTACGAGCAGTACTTC.

Notes on this clonotype: At one of its ends the junction is not consistent with the germline gene, which may arise from a read error. The rearrangement joins TRBV5-5 to TRBJ1-6, with 8 nucleotides matching TRBD1. This CDR3 spans 15 amino acids. Germline CDR1 and CDR2: SGHKS and YYEKEE (reference sequence). CDR3 bases: TGCGCCAGCAGCCAGGAGACAGGGGTTGCGGCACCCCTCCACTTT. The encoded protein is CASSQETGVAAPLHF.

This chain joins TRBV19 and TRBJ1-6; weak D call: TRBD1 (6 bases). Germline CDR1 LNHDA, CDR2 SQIVND (reference sequence). This CDR3 has 15 residues. The germline V and J ends were trimmed by 4 bases and 10 bases, with 17 bases remaining between them. DNA of the CDR3: TGTGCCAGTAGTAACGGACAGTGGATAGCCTCACCCCTCCACTTT. Its protein is CASSNGQWIASPLHF.

The V and J genes are TRBV12-3 or TRBV12-4 and TRBJ2-1; D is uncertain. The CDR3 has 15 amino acids. Trimming left V 6 bases short and J 6 bases short, with 18 bases between. CDR3 in DNA: TGTGCCAGCAGCCGCCTCGACGGCCCGGGCAATGAGCAGTTCTTC. Amino acids: CASSRLDGPGNEQFF.

The V call is TRBV9, the J call TRBJ1-4; the D is unclear. The CDR3 covers 14 residues. V lost 6 bases and J lost 16, with 25 bases in between. From germline, CDR1 is SGDLS and CDR2 YYNGEE. Here the CDR3 reads CASNMGGLVYEQFF. CDR3 coding DNA: TGTGCCAGCAACATGGGAGGACTAGTCTACGAACAGTTTTTT. The entire variable domain, with the rest obtained from reference TRBV9 and TRBJ1-4, is as follows: DSGVTQTPKHLITATGQRVTLRCSPRSGDLSVYWYQQSLDQGLQFLIQYYNGEERAKGNILERFSAQQFPDLHSELNLSSLELGDSALYFCASNMGGLVYEQFFGSGTQLSVL.